Presented here are 22 T cell receptor beta chains from one specimen sequenced in a study of cytomegalovirus exposure and HLA in healthy donors. With 60 Vbeta and 13 Jbeta primers, the PCR was carried out. Only in-frame clones appear in the TCRdb table, and some are missing; sequencing was by immunoSEQ multiplex PCR. The data contain about 160,000 clones, 60% to 85% of them seen just once; the ten biggest clones take up 2% to 2.5%. The specimen sequenced was PBMCs. The receptors were gathered from a middle-aged man in good health and CMV-seropositive.

This clone was found once. V and J are TRBV11-3 and TRBJ2-1; 7 nucleotides agree with TRBD1. Germline assignment: CDR1 SGHNT and CDR2 YENEEA. J gave up 5 bases and V 5 bases, and 9 bases lay outside the gene matches. The CDR3 runs to 15 residues. The CDR3 nucleotides are TGTGCCAGCAGCAGACAGGGATCGGGGAACAATGAGCAGTTCTTC. Amino acids: CASSRQGSGNNEQFF.

The chain uses TRBV7-2 and TRBJ2-5; D is perhaps TRBD2 (7 bases). Germline CDR1 and CDR2: SGHTA and FQGNSA. The CDR3 is made up of 15 amino acids. The V and J ends lost 1 base and 1 base respectively, with 10 bases between them. CDR3 coding DNA: TGTGCCAGCAGCTTAGGGGGGGGCCGCCAAGAGACCCAGTACTTC. It is translated as CASSLGGGRQETQYF.

This clone was recorded only once. V usage is TRBV27 and J usage is TRBJ1-1, with 7 bases matching TRBD1. The germline V gene encodes CDR1 MNHEY and CDR2 SMNVEV (reference sequence). The J segment lost 11 bases and the V segment lost 6 bases, leaving 12 bases of the junction unmatched. CDR3 length: 13 amino acids. CDR3 protein: CASRGRGRGEAFF. The DNA of the CDR3 is TGTGCCAGCAGGGGAAGGGGGCGCGGTGAGGCTTTCTTT.

The chain links TRBV4-1 to TRBJ1-5; D unclear. This CDR3 has 16 residues. Trimming stripped 2 bases from V and 5 bases from J, with 16 bases between. Germline CDR1 is MGHRA and CDR2 is YSYEKL. Here the CDR3 reads CASSQFAAALDQPQHF. The CDR3 bases are TGCGCCAGCAGCCAATTTGCCGCCGCGCTTGATCAGCCCCAGCATTTT.

V usage is TRBV5-5 and J usage is TRBJ1-6, with D possibly matching TRBD1 (5 bases). Germline V gene data show CDR1 as SGHKS and CDR2 as YYEKEE (reference sequence). The CDR3 runs to 19 residues. V was pared by 0 bases and J by 0 bases, with 16 bases between. The CDR3 here is CASSLEGPRGSSYNSPLHF. For the CDR3, the DNA is TGTGCCAGCAGCTTGGAGGGGCCGCGCGGCTCCTCCTATAATTCACCCCTCCACTTT.

This clone occurred once. The chain is built from TRBV27 and TRBJ2-3; D perhaps matches TRBD1 (5 bases). This CDR3 is built from 17 residues. The V gene lost 5 bases and the J gene lost 2 bases, with 20 bases spanning the gap. Germline V gene data show CDR1 as MNHEY and CDR2 as SMNVEV (reference sequence). The DNA of the CDR3 is TGTGCCAGCAGTCCCGCGGCGACAGTAACCTCCACAGATACGCAGTATTTT. It specifies CASSPAATVTSTDTQYF.

The chain employs TRBV6-4 and TRBJ2-3, with 8 nucleotides matching TRBD1. The CDR3 has 14 residues. Germline trimming cut 0 bases from V and 4 bases from J; bases unmatched to any gene: 0. The V gene's germline CDR1 is MRHNA and CDR2 SNTAGT. CDR3 in amino acids: CASSDSQGADTQYF. CDR3 coding DNA: TGTGCCAGCAGTGACTCACAGGGGGCAGATACGCAGTATTTT.

The rearrangement joins TRBV7-2 to TRBJ1-2; TRBD1 matches at 7 bases. In germline, CDR1 is SGHTA, CDR2 FQGNSA. The CDR3 loop spans 14 amino acids. V dropped 5 bases and J dropped 4; count of bases not matched to a gene: 7. CDR3 sequence: CASSTGTEPYGYTF. CDR3 bases: TGTGCCAGCAGCACAGGGACAGAGCCCTATGGCTACACCTTC.

This clone was counted between two and nine times. The chain uses TRBV4-2 and TRBJ2-3; 10 bases fit TRBD2. CDR3 length: 19 amino acids. V shed 1 base, J shed 4 bases, and the junction held 14 bases outside the gene matches. Germline assignment: CDR1 LGHNA and CDR2 YNFKEQ. The DNA of the CDR3 is TGTGCCAGCAGCCAAGTACTAAGCGGGGGGGCCGGACGATCAGATACGCAGTATTTT. It codes for CASSQVLSGGAGRSDTQYF.

V gene TRBV20-1 combines with J gene TRBJ2-7; D gene uncertain. V was clipped by 3 bases and J by 6 bases, with 9 bases between them. Looked up from germline, CDR1 is DFQATT and CDR2 is SNEGSKA (reference sequence). This CDR3 has 11 amino acids. The CDR3 coding sequence is TGCAGTGCTAGTAAATCGGGCGAGCAGTACTTC. Its translation is CSASKSGEQYF.

The J gene is TRBJ2-7, the V gene TRBV6-1; 8 positions agree with TRBD1. Per the germline V gene, CDR1 is MNHNS and CDR2 is SASEGT. CDR3 length: 14 amino acids. V lost 4 bases and J lost 2; bases outside the gene matches: 4. CDR3 DNA: TGTGCCAGCAGTGGGACAGGGAGCCCCTACGAGCAGTACTTC. Protein sequence: CASSGTGSPYEQYF.

The chain combines TRBV5-1 with TRBJ1-2, with 10 bases fitting TRBD1. There are 15 residues in the CDR3. Germline V gene data show CDR1 as SGHRS and CDR2 as YFSETQ. V shed 4 bases and J 2 bases; nucleotides not matched to a gene: 5. This CDR3 is CASSPGQGGNYGYTF. Here the CDR3 DNA reads TGCGCCAGCAGCCCCGGACAGGGGGGGAACTATGGCTACACCTTC.

The chain combines TRBV4-3 with TRBJ1-2; a weak D match, TRBD1 (6 bases). The CDR3 extends over 16 amino acids. V was cut by 0 bases and J by 3 bases, with 14 bases left in between. Germline V gene data show CDR1 as LGHNA and CDR2 as YSLEER. The CDR3: CASSQDRGGPYYGYTF. CDR3 coding DNA: TGCGCCAGCAGCCAAGATCGGGGGGGCCCTTACTATGGCTACACCTTC.

This rearrangement joins TRBV4-2 to TRBJ2-1, with 10 nucleotides matching TRBD2. The CDR3 consists of 16 residues. The V and J ends lost 7 bases and 12 bases, in that order; junction bases with no gene match: 18. Germline-derived CDR1 and CDR2 are LGHNA and YNFKEQ. The CDR3 sequence is CASTPSGLAGGPGQFF. CDR3 DNA sequence: TGTGCCAGCACCCCAAGTGGATTAGCGGGGGGCCCTGGGCAGTTCTTC.

The CDR3 region has the DNA TGTGCCAGCAGCCTCTCCCAGGGATCCGATGGCTACACCTTC. Amino acids: CASSLSQGSDGYTF. The chain links TRBV6-5 to TRBJ1-2, with D perhaps TRBD1 (5 bases). The CDR3 loop spans 14 amino acids. CDR1 and CDR2 (germline): MNHEY, SVGAGI. The V and J ends lost 6 bases and 6 bases respectively, with 17 bases between them.

The rearrangement links TRBV9 to TRBJ2-1, with 11 positions matching TRBD2. From germline, CDR1 is SGDLS and CDR2 YYNGEE. There are 15 residues in the CDR3. V shed 4 bases and J 4 bases; nucleotides not matched to a gene: 4. Here the CDR3 DNA reads TGTGCCAGCAGCCAGACTAGCGGGGATTACAATGAGCAGTTCTTC. It specifies CASSQTSGDYNEQFF.

Comment on this clone: At one boundary the junction diverges from the germline segment, which might be a read error. J is TRBJ2-7 and V is TRBV30; TRBD1 aligns across 9 bases. Germline CDR1 is GTSNPN and CDR2 is SVGIG (reference sequence). CDR3 length equals 12 residues. This chain's CDR3 is CAWSREGDREDF. DNA for the CDR3: TGTGCCTGGAGCCGCGAAGGGGACAGGGAAGACTTC.

Here the CDR3 DNA reads TGTGCCAGCATTGGACAGGGGGCGGCTGAAGCTTTCTTT. Translation gives CASIGQGAAEAFF. This chain connects TRBV28 to TRBJ1-1, with 11 bases aligning to TRBD1. Germline-derived CDR1 and CDR2 are MDHEN and SYDVKM. Trimming cost V 7 bases and J 6 bases; bases outside gene matches: 4. The CDR3 extends over 13 amino acids.

The chain is built from TRBV19 and TRBJ1-6; 7 bases line up with TRBD1. V was pared by 5 bases and J by 4 bases, with 8 bases of the junction left unmatched. Germline lookup yields CDR1 LNHDA and CDR2 SQIVND (reference sequence). The CDR3 spans 16 residues. Here the CDR3 reads CASSLTTGRYNSPLHF. The CDR3 coding sequence is TGTGCCAGTAGTCTAACGACAGGGAGGTATAATTCACCCCTCCACTTT.

This sequence joins TRBV6-1 and TRBJ1-6; D remains ambiguous. The CDR3 is 13 amino acids. CDR1 is MNHNS, CDR2 SASEGT, per germline. Trimming took off 5 bases at V and 9 bases at J, with 11 bases between the two ends. The CDR3 sequence is CASSSEVRSPLHF. CDR3 nucleotide sequence: TGTGCCAGCAGTTCTGAGGTTCGTTCACCCCTCCACTTT.

The gene calls are TRBV7-2 and TRBJ2-1; D is unresolved. Germline loops: CDR1 SGHTA, CDR2 FQGNSA. Between the trimmed V and J ends, which lost 4 bases and 0 bases, there was a span of 10 bases. The CDR3 spans 15 residues. The chain's CDR3 is CASSSWPSSYNEQFF. CDR3 nucleotide sequence: TGTGCCAGCAGCTCCTGGCCAAGCTCCTACAATGAGCAGTTCTTC.

This chain links TRBV7-9 with TRBJ1-2; 9 positions match TRBD1. Per the germline V gene, CDR1 is SEHNR and CDR2 is FQNEAQ (reference sequence). The CDR3 spans 15 residues. Trimming at V came to 6 bases and at J to 8 bases, leaving 13 bases not matched to a gene. The CDR3 coding sequence is TGTGCCAGCAGGCCGCGGGACAGGGTTACGGGGGGCTACACCTTC. Encoded protein: CASRPRDRVTGGYTF.